These 26 T cell receptor beta chains share one sample of origin, sequenced in a study of T cell repertoires in cytomegalovirus infection. No antigen has been assigned to these receptors. TCRdb ran MiXCR on the reads and lists one entry per CDR3 protein. The profile shows roughly 110,000 distinct CDR3 sequences, over 30% of them singletons. The source was CD8+ T cells from cultured PBMCs, collected from culture after CMV antigen stimulation. These receptors originate from a human donor in good health (CMV status not recorded). Some clones in this sample may be carry-over from other donors' samples.

The V and J genes are TRBV5-6 and TRBJ1-1; D ambiguous. Germline CDR1 is SGHDT and CDR2 is YYEEEE. Trimming cost V 3 bases and J 5 bases, with 11 bases left between them. This CDR3 is 13 amino acids long. This CDR3 is CASSSTQRTEAFF. The CDR3, as DNA: TGTGCCAGCAGCTCGACCCAGCGGACTGAAGCTTTCTTT. Filled out from reference TRBV5-6 and TRBJ1-1, the complete variable domain reads DAGVTQSPTHLIKTRGQQVTLRCSPKSGHDTVSWYQQALGQGPQFIFQYYEEEERQRGNFPDRFSGHQFPNYSSELNVNALLLGDSALYLCASSSTQRTEAFFGQGTRLTVV.

This clonotype came up once. The chain couples TRBV15 to TRBJ2-7, with TRBD1 matching over 9 bases. The CDR3 extends over 14 amino acids. J lost 2 bases, V lost 8 bases, and 7 bases had no gene match. Germline CDR1 is LNHNV and CDR2 is YYDKDF (reference sequence). CDR3 DNA: TGTGCCACCTCCACCGGGACAGGGACCTACGAGCAGTACTTC. As protein: CATSTGTGTYEQYF.

This clonotype has a handful of counts. The CDR3 DNA is TGTGCCAGCAGCTATGCCGGGACGGCCTATGGCTACACCTTC. Its protein product is CASSYAGTAYGYTF. The V gene is TRBV11-1, the J gene TRBJ1-2; a weak D match, TRBD1 (5 bases). Trimming left V 4 bases short and J 4 bases short, with 13 bases between. The CDR3 loop spans 14 amino acids. Germline V gene data show CDR1 as SGHAT and CDR2 as FQDESV (reference sequence).

Only a few counts were recorded for this clonotype. The CDR3 is CASSWGTAYEQYF. CDR3 nucleotides: TGTGCCAGCAGCTGGGGGACGGCCTACGAGCAGTACTTC. The chain carries TRBV5-6 and TRBJ2-7; D could derive from TRBD1 or TRBD2 (5 bases each). This CDR3 has 13 residues. The germline V and J ends were trimmed by 3 bases and 2 bases, with 9 bases remaining between them. CDR1 is SGHDT, CDR2 YYEEEE, per germline.

This clonotype was detected only a few times. V is TRBV20-1 and J is TRBJ2-7; D unresolved. The CDR3 contains 13 residues. Germline V lookup: CDR1 DFQATT, CDR2 SNEGSKA (reference sequence). V lost 1 base, J lost 1 base, and 8 bases lay in between. The CDR3 DNA is TGCAGTGCTAGAGCGATTAGGTCCTACGAGCAGTACTTC. It translates to CSARAIRSYEQYF.

This clonotype was seen a handful of times. This chain connects TRBV6-1 to TRBJ2-3; 8 bases match TRBD2. Per the germline V gene, CDR1 is MNHNS and CDR2 is SASEGT. V was pared by 3 bases and J by 14 bases, with 10 bases of the junction left unmatched. The CDR3 is 13 amino acids. The chain's CDR3 is CASSDTPGREVYF. The DNA for the CDR3 is TGTGCCAGCAGTGATACACCGGGGCGGGAGGTGTATTTT.

The chain combines TRBV27 with TRBJ2-7; 9 nucleotides align to TRBD1. Germline V gene data show CDR1 as MNHEY and CDR2 as SMNVEV (reference sequence). The ends lost 6 bases at V and 0 bases at J; junction bases unmatched: 3. This CDR3 region has 14 residues. The CDR3 protein is CASRGQGFSYEQYF. For the CDR3, the DNA is TGTGCCAGCAGGGGACAGGGCTTCTCCTACGAGCAGTACTTC.

This rearrangement joins TRBV2 to TRBJ2-3; D is possibly TRBD1 (5 bases). The CDR3 extends over 12 amino acids. Germline CDR1 is SNHLY and CDR2 is FYNNEI. V was pared by 6 bases and J by 10 bases, with 14 bases between. CDR3 in amino acids: CASSRTLSPQYF. In DNA, the CDR3 is TGTGCCAGCAGCCGGACATTAAGCCCGCAGTATTTT.

This clonotype was found many times. The V call is TRBV19, the J call TRBJ2-1; D is ambiguous. Trimming cost V 3 bases and J 12 bases, with 15 bases left between them. Germline V gives CDR1 LNHDA, CDR2 SQIVND (reference sequence). This CDR3 is 13 amino acids long. For the CDR3, the DNA is TGTGCCAGTAGTATCCCTTCTTCCTCAGGGCAGTTCTTC. Translating gives CASSIPSSSGQFF.

This clonotype was detected only once. The rearrangement uses TRBV6-4 and TRBJ2-3, with 8 nucleotides matching TRBD2. Germline values: CDR1 MRHNA, CDR2 SNTAGT. With V trimmed by 3 bases and J by 4 bases, 9 bases remained unmatched. The CDR3 contains 16 residues. CDR3 loop: CASSERGGGTADTQYF. Written as DNA, the CDR3 is TGTGCCAGCAGTGAAAGGGGCGGGGGGACCGCAGATACGCAGTATTTT.

This clonotype appeared many times. The rearrangement joins TRBV19 to TRBJ1-1; weak D call: TRBD1 (6 bases). Trimming cost V 10 bases and J 6 bases, with 27 bases left between them. There are 16 residues in the CDR3. Looked up from germline, CDR1 is LNHDA and CDR2 is SQIVND (reference sequence). The CDR3, as DNA: TGTGCCAAGCGGGACAAGGAGGGGATAAATGGCGCTGAAGCTTTCTTT. It codes for CAKRDKEGINGAEAFF.

The chain combines TRBV7-2 with TRBJ1-2; D is possibly TRBD1 (6 bases). The CDR3 consists of 15 residues. V was clipped by 1 base and J by 3 bases, with 12 bases between them. Germline CDR1 SGHTA, CDR2 FQGNSA. The CDR3, as DNA: TGTGCCAGCAGCTTAGTATACAGGGTGGACTATGGCTACACCTTC. Translated, it gives CASSLVYRVDYGYTF.

J is TRBJ2-7 and V is TRBV6-2 or TRBV6-3; no definite D call. Germline V lookup: CDR1 MNHEY, CDR2 SVGEGT. V lost 4 bases and J 1 base, leaving 14 bases between the germline ends. The CDR3 has 15 amino acids. CDR3 DNA: TGTGCCAGCAGTTCCCAGACTCGTCCGTCCTACGAGCAGTACTTC. Its translation is CASSSQTRPSYEQYF.

This clonotype showed up many times. The V gene is TRBV19, the J gene TRBJ2-7; TRBD1 aligns across 9 bases. With 4 bases clipped from V and 0 bases from J, the junction kept 4 bases outside the gene matches. This CDR3 is 15 amino acids long. The V gene's germline CDR1 is LNHDA and CDR2 SQIVND (reference sequence). The CDR3 nucleotides are TGTGCCAGTAGTACACAGGGGGCATACTCCTACGAGCAGTACTTC. Translating gives CASSTQGAYSYEQYF.

V is TRBV29-1 and J is TRBJ1-2; D unresolved. V shed 5 bases and J shed 5 bases, with 12 bases lying between them. This CDR3 is built from 12 residues. The germline CDR1 and CDR2 sequences are SQVTM and ANQGSEA. The CDR3 nucleotides are TGCAGCGTTTTGTTTCGAGAGTATGGCTACACCTTC. Amino acid sequence: CSVLFREYGYTF.

This clonotype is labeled medium-sized. V and J are TRBV7-9 and TRBJ1-1; 7 positions match TRBD1. Germline CDR1 is SEHNR and CDR2 is FQNEAQ (reference sequence). This CDR3 comprises 15 residues. With V trimmed by 5 bases and J by 6 bases, 12 bases remained unmatched. The CDR3 bases are TGTGCCAGCAGCGGGGGGGACAGATTAATTGCTGAAGCTTTCTTT. Its translation: CASSGGDRLIAEAFF. The full variable domain, completed using reference TRBV7-9 and TRBJ1-1, is DTGVSQNPRHKITKRGQNVTFRCDPISEHNRLYWYRQTLGQGPEFLTYFQNEAQLEKSRLLSDRFSAERPKGSFSTLEIQRTEQGDSAMYLCASSGGDRLIAEAFFGQGTRLTVV.

The chain employs TRBV6-5 and TRBJ2-5, with unresolved D. Germline V gene data show CDR1 as MNHEY and CDR2 as SVGAGI. V gave up 3 bases and J gave up 7 bases, with 12 bases separating them. The CDR3 runs to 13 residues. The CDR3 sequence: CASSYGFGSTQYF. The CDR3 coding sequence is TGTGCCAGCAGTTATGGTTTTGGATCGACCCAGTACTTC.

This clonotype was seen repeatedly, ten times or more. The J gene is TRBJ1-2, the V gene TRBV6-2 or TRBV6-3; no clear D. The CDR3 extends over 16 amino acids. Trimming shortened V by 6 bases and J by 4 bases, and 21 bases separated the two germline ends. Looked up from germline, CDR1 is MNHEY and CDR2 is SVGEGT. The DNA for the CDR3 is TGTGCCAGCAGCCAAACGGACGCGTCCCCCGGCTATGGCTACACCTTC. Its translation is CASSQTDASPGYGYTF.

This clonotype was seen at least ten times. J is TRBJ1-3 and V is TRBV7-9, with a weak D call TRBD1 (6 bases). In germline, CDR1 is SEHNR, CDR2 FQNEAQ (reference sequence). Trimming removed 1 base at V and 0 bases at J, with 7 bases between. This CDR3 is 15 amino acids long. This chain's CDR3 is CASSLEGGSGNTIYF. Here the CDR3 DNA reads TGTGCCAGCAGCTTAGAAGGGGGCTCTGGAAACACCATATATTTT.

This clonotype was detected a few times. V usage is TRBV19 and J usage is TRBJ1-1; D possibly corresponds to TRBD1 (5 bases). The CDR3 runs to 13 residues. V lost 6 bases to trimming and J lost 4 bases, with 12 bases between them. Per germline, CDR1 LNHDA and CDR2 SQIVND (reference sequence). CDR3 nucleotide sequence: TGTGCCAGTAGGCTTTGGCAGGGCACTGAAGCTTTCTTT. This codes for CASRLWQGTEAFF.

The chain employs TRBV6-1 and TRBJ2-1; 9 nucleotides agree with TRBD1. J lost 0 bases, V lost 4 bases, and 10 bases had no gene match. Germline V lookup: CDR1 MNHNS, CDR2 SASEGT. This CDR3 comprises 18 residues. The CDR3 DNA reads TGTGCCAGCAGTGCCGACGGGACAGGGAAAAGCTCCTACAATGAGCAGTTCTTC. This gives the protein CASSADGTGKSSYNEQFF.

The gene calls are TRBV28 and TRBJ2-2; 9 bases map to TRBD1. This CDR3 contains 14 residues. Germline values: CDR1 MDHEN, CDR2 SYDVKM. V was pared by 3 bases and J by 6 bases, with 2 bases of the junction left unmatched. The CDR3 loop is CASSLNRGPGELFF. CDR3 DNA: TGTGCCAGCAGTTTGAACAGGGGGCCCGGGGAGCTGTTTTTT.

The CDR3 region has the DNA TGTGCCACCAGCAGAGACAGGGCGGGAGAACTGTTTTTT. Translating gives CATSRDRAGELFF. The J gene is TRBJ1-4, the V gene TRBV15; D possibly corresponds to TRBD1 (5 bases). The CDR3 consists of 13 residues. V shed 0 bases and J shed 12 bases, with 11 bases lying between them. Germline assignment: CDR1 LNHNV and CDR2 YYDKDF (reference sequence).

This chain connects TRBV28 to TRBJ2-7, with 11 bases matching TRBD1. The length of the CDR3 is 15 residues. The germline gives CDR1 MDHEN, CDR2 SYDVKM. The V gene end was trimmed by 3 bases and the J gene end by 3 bases; junction bases not matched to a gene: 4. The CDR3 here is CASSFGGQGDYEQYF. As DNA, the CDR3 is TGTGCCAGCAGTTTTGGGGGACAGGGGGACTACGAGCAGTACTTC.

This clonotype has more than one count but fewer than ten. CDR3 region: CSVEEVGGSAGDEAFF. The DNA for the CDR3 is TGCAGCGTTGAAGAAGTGGGGGGCTCGGCAGGCGATGAAGCTTTCTTT. The rearrangement links TRBV29-1 to TRBJ1-1, with D possibly TRBD1 on 6 matching bases. Germline V lookup: CDR1 SQVTM, CDR2 ANQGSEA. The CDR3 has 16 amino acids. The V end was cut by 0 bases, the J end by 7 bases, with 21 bases between.

The sample holds a few counts of this clonotype. The rearrangement uses TRBV7-6 and TRBJ2-3; D is unresolved. The V gene's germline CDR1 is SGHVS and CDR2 FNYEAQ. This CDR3 has 14 amino acids. Trimming removed 0 bases at V and 2 bases at J, with 6 bases between. CDR3 bases: TGTGCCAGCAGCTTAGCTGATTACACAGATACGCAGTATTTT. This gives the protein CASSLADYTDTQYF.